These 21 T cell receptor beta chains were all obtained from the same sample, sequenced in a study of CD8 T cells in ankylosing spondylitis. Broader study findings: Seemingly distinctive of ankylosing spondylitis blood was a TCR beta motif formed by eight highly homologous variants.

TCRdb called the 5' RACE reads again in MiXCR, with one record for every CDR3 protein. The sample yields fewer than 650,000 distinct CDR3 sequences, about 13% seen once. Their cognate antigens are unknown. The sample taken for sequencing was blood, either unsorted or a sorted T cell fraction (not recorded which). These receptors originate from a male donor with ankylosing spondylitis.

This chain connects TRBV3-1 to TRBJ2-7; no firm D call. CDR3 size: 11 residues. The germline V and J ends were trimmed by 3 bases and 7 bases, with 7 bases remaining between them. The V gene's germline CDR1 is LGHDT and CDR2 YNNKEL (reference sequence). CDR3 protein: CASSHTQEQYF. The CDR3 DNA is TGTGCCAGCAGCCACACACAAGAGCAGTACTTC.

CDR3 region: CASSPDYSGEQYF. The CDR3, as DNA: TGTGCCAGCAGCCCGGACTATTCCGGGGAGCAGTACTTC. The chain carries TRBV7-9 and TRBJ2-7; a possible D gene is TRBD2 (6 bases). This CDR3 has 13 amino acids. Trimming stripped 5 bases from V and 7 bases from J, with 15 bases between. Germline CDR1 is SEHNR and CDR2 is FQNEAQ (reference sequence). Full variable domain (remainder filled in from reference TRBV7-9 and TRBJ2-7): DTGVSQNPRHKITKRGQNVTFRCDPISEHNRLYWYRQTLGQGPEFLTYFQNEAQLEKSRLLSDRFSAERPKGSFSTLEIQRTEQGDSAMYLCASSPDYSGEQYFGPGTRLTVT.

A few counts support this clonotype. J is TRBJ2-7 and V is TRBV10-3, with 7 bases that match TRBD1. Germline trimming cut 6 bases from V and 4 bases from J; bases unmatched to any gene: 12. Per the germline V gene, CDR1 is ENHRY and CDR2 is SYGVKD. The CDR3 totals 15 residues. The CDR3 is CAISSGQEALYEQYF. CDR3 nucleotide sequence: TGTGCCATCAGCTCCGGACAGGAAGCGTTGTACGAGCAGTACTTC.

The chain is built from TRBV30 and TRBJ2-7; 13 nucleotides line up with TRBD2. This CDR3 region has 14 residues. The junction had 7 bases not matched to a gene; V was cut back by 0 bases and J by 11 bases. Germline CDR1 GTSNPN, CDR2 SVGIG (reference sequence). CDR3 in DNA: TGTGCCTGGAGTGTAATAGGACTAGCGGGAGTTAAGTACTTC. Protein: CAWSVIGLAGVKYF.

The gene calls are TRBV3-1 and TRBJ2-1; no firm D call. CDR3 length: 15 residues. The germline CDR1 and CDR2 sequences are LGHDT and YNNKEL (reference sequence). Deletions cut 0 bases from V and 7 bases from J, with 13 bases between. The CDR3 DNA reads TGTGCCAGCAGCCAAGACTTGGCGGTACGGAATGAGCAGTTCTTC. Its translation is CASSQDLAVRNEQFF.

V and J are TRBV6-2 or TRBV6-3 and TRBJ1-5; TRBD1 matches 12 bases. Germline V gene lookup returns CDR1 MNHEY and CDR2 SVGEGT. The junction had 3 bases not matched to a gene; V was cut back by 2 bases and J by 1 base. The CDR3 covers 17 residues. This CDR3 reads CASSYEGQGASNQPQHF. The DNA for the CDR3 is TGTGCCAGCAGTTACGAGGGACAGGGGGCGAGCAATCAGCCCCAGCATTTT.

This chain uses TRBV30 with TRBJ1-6; D possibly corresponds to TRBD1 (6 bases). The CDR3 covers 15 residues. CDR1 and CDR2 from the germline V gene are GTSNPN and SVGIG (reference sequence). Deletions cut 0 bases from V and 5 bases from J, with 11 bases between. This CDR3 reads CAWSVGGTDNSPLHF. The CDR3 nucleotides are TGTGCCTGGAGTGTAGGGGGGACGGATAATTCACCCCTCCACTTT.

This clonotype was seen repeatedly, ten times or more. The chain has TRBV5-1 and TRBJ2-5; D could derive from TRBD1 or TRBD2 (6 bases each). The germline CDR1 and CDR2 sequences are SGHRS and YFSETQ. This CDR3 has 13 residues. The V end was cut by 6 bases, the J end by 5 bases, with 14 bases between. The CDR3 nucleotides read TGCGCCAGCATGAAACAGGGAGGCGAGACCCAGTACTTC. This codes for CASMKQGGETQYF.

There are a few counts of this clonotype. The gene calls are TRBV2 and TRBJ1-1; 9 bases line up with TRBD1. CDR3 length equals 17 residues. Losses at the gene ends were 0 bases for V and 0 bases for J; bases not matched to a gene: 5. CDR1 and CDR2 from the germline V gene are SNHLY and FYNNEI. This CDR3 is CASSEAMTGGVNTEAFF. In nucleotides, the CDR3 is TGTGCCAGCAGTGAAGCGATGACAGGGGGAGTGAACACTGAAGCTTTCTTT.

This clonotype has more than one count but fewer than ten. This chain uses TRBV7-9 with TRBJ2-3; D not resolved. Germline CDR1 SEHNR, CDR2 FQNEAQ (reference sequence). Trimming cost V 6 bases and J 5 bases, with 15 bases left between them. CDR3 length: 14 residues. This CDR3 is CASRLPGPRDTQYF. As DNA, the CDR3 is TGTGCCAGCAGGCTCCCGGGCCCACGAGATACGCAGTATTTT. The entire variable domain, with the rest obtained from reference TRBV7-9 and TRBJ2-3, is as follows: DTGVSQNPRHKITKRGQNVTFRCDPISEHNRLYWYRQTLGQGPEFLTYFQNEAQLEKSRLLSDRFSAERPKGSFSTLEIQRTEQGDSAMYLCASRLPGPRDTQYFGPGTRLTVL.

The chain combines TRBV30 with TRBJ1-1; no reliable D call. Trimming stripped 3 bases from V and 11 bases from J, with 16 bases between. Germline CDR1 is GTSNPN and CDR2 is SVGIG (reference sequence). This CDR3 contains 12 residues. The CDR3 DNA follows: TGTGCCTGGAGCGAAAGGGAAACGGGGGCTTTCTTT. This gives the protein CAWSERETGAFF.

The J gene is TRBJ1-2, the V gene TRBV5-3, with 7 bases aligning to TRBD1. TRBV5-3 is an ORF; its function is uncertain. The CDR3 has 18 residues. Trimming cost V 8 bases and J 5 bases; bases outside gene matches: 24. Written as DNA, the CDR3 is TGTGCCAGTCGGGGTAGCAGGGGGACGGATCTCCCAACTTATGGCTACACCTTC. Translated: CASRGSRGTDLPTYGYTF.

The genes are TRBV15 and TRBJ1-1, with a tentative D call TRBD1 (5 bases). The ends were cut back, 6 bases at V and 1 base at J, with 12 bases in the middle. The CDR3 spans 14 residues. Germline V lookup: CDR1 LNHNV, CDR2 YYDKDF (reference sequence). This CDR3 is CATSFSRGNTEAFF. In nucleotides, the CDR3 is TGTGCCACCAGTTTCTCGAGGGGGAACACTGAAGCTTTCTTT.

This chain uses TRBV5-1 with TRBJ1-1, with D hard to call. The CDR3 covers 15 residues. Germline lookup yields CDR1 SGHRS and CDR2 YFSETQ. Deletions cut 4 bases from V and 5 bases from J, with 18 bases between. CDR3 loop: CASSPFDPGGTEAFF. The CDR3 DNA reads TGCGCCAGCAGCCCATTCGATCCGGGAGGGACTGAAGCTTTCTTT. Variable domain in full (rest from reference TRBV5-1 and TRBJ1-1): KAGVTQTPRYLIKTRGQQVTLSCSPISGHRSVSWYQQTPGQGLQFLFEYFSETQRNKGNFPGRFSGRQFSNSRSEMNVSTLELGDSALYLCASSPFDPGGTEAFFGQGTRLTVV.

The chain combines TRBV12-3 or TRBV12-4 with TRBJ1-4; possible D gene TRBD1, 6 bases. Trimming removed 8 bases at V and 8 bases at J, with 18 bases between. The CDR3 runs 14 residues. The CDR3 here is CASRFVGAGEKLFF. The CDR3 DNA reads TGTGCCAGCCGCTTTGTGGGGGCAGGCGAAAAACTGTTTTTT.

This chain uses TRBV15 with TRBJ2-1; 7 nucleotides align to TRBD2. CDR3 length: 18 residues. The germline V gene has CDR1 LNHNV and CDR2 YYDKDF (reference sequence). Losses at the gene ends were 5 bases for V and 12 bases for J; bases not matched to a gene: 25. The CDR3 loop is CATSRETSGREGRLGQFF. As DNA, the CDR3 is TGTGCCACCAGCCGGGAGACGTCGGGTAGGGAGGGCCGTCTCGGGCAGTTCTTC.

The chain has TRBV5-1 and TRBJ1-1; D is possibly TRBD1 (6 bases). The CDR3 spans 15 residues. V was clipped by 4 bases and J by 1 base, with 14 bases between them. Germline V gene data show CDR1 as SGHRS and CDR2 as YFSETQ. The CDR3 coding sequence is TGCGCCAGCAGCCGGGGAGGGGGGACGAACACTGAAGCTTTCTTT. The encoded protein is CASSRGGGTNTEAFF.

Regarding this clonotype: This clone may be a read error of a much larger clone one base away. This CDR3 reads CSVLQHNHDRGEQYF. The CDR3 DNA is TGCAGCGTACTACAACATAATCATGACCGTGGCGAGCAGTACTTC. This sequence joins TRBV29-1 and TRBJ2-7; no reliable D call. This CDR3 is 15 amino acids long. V gave up 6 bases and J gave up 6 bases, with 24 bases separating them. CDR1 and CDR2 (germline): SQVTM, ANQGSEA.

A few counts support this clonotype. This chain joins TRBV9 and TRBJ2-3; 10 bases map to TRBD2. The ends lost 3 bases at V and 2 bases at J; junction bases unmatched: 6. The V gene's germline CDR1 is SGDLS and CDR2 YYNGEE. The CDR3 is 16 amino acids. Here the CDR3 reads CASSGTLAGFTDTQYF. The CDR3 DNA follows: TGTGCCAGCAGCGGAACACTAGCGGGATTCACAGATACGCAGTATTTT.

This clonotype has a handful of counts. The chain joins TRBV28 to TRBJ1-2; possibly TRBD1 for D (5 bases). The CDR3 loop spans 16 amino acids. Germline CDR1 reads MDHEN; CDR2 reads SYDVKM. Trimming stripped 6 bases from V and 4 bases from J, with 21 bases between. CDR3 DNA sequence: TGTGCCAGCAGCCTACCGGGGCCGAATAAGCTCTATGGCTACACCTTC. Its protein product is CASSLPGPNKLYGYTF.

This clonotype has only a few counts. The chain recombines TRBV27 with TRBJ2-3, with 11 bases that match TRBD2. This CDR3 contains 17 residues. V shed 1 base, J shed 4 bases, and the junction held 7 bases outside the gene matches. Looked up from germline, CDR1 is MNHEY and CDR2 is SMNVEV (reference sequence). The CDR3 bases are TGTGCCAGCAGTTTATGGTTAGCGGGAGGGCCCGCAGATACGCAGTATTTT. As protein: CASSLWLAGGPADTQYF.